The present T cell receptor beta chain was sequenced within a study of cytomegalovirus exposure and HLA in healthy donors (dated by TCRdb to about 2017). About the full investigation: In an earlier analysis of around 540 of the donors, under 300 Gb of sequence data and 90 million to 130 million unique TCR beta sequences from about 179 million T cells were reported. An early release covering approximately 600 HLA-typed donors comprised 250 to 350 gigabases of sequencing data and roughly 86 million unique TCR sequences. Among the roughly 380 genotyped donors, approximately 77% belonged to the genetic ancestry cluster associated with self-reported Caucasian donors. The study aimed to test whether signatures of past pathogen exposure could be identified by cataloging public T cell receptors. The study used immunosequencing to profile the T cell repertoires of approximately 630 subjects and linked those repertoires to cytomegalovirus serostatus. In addition to the first cohort of roughly 670 subjects, a separate validation cohort of over 90 different subjects was used. To predict cytomegalovirus infection status, the study brought together high-throughput TCR immunosequencing, statistical association of individual TCRs with disease status, and machine learning. A later analysis re-examined previously published TCR beta repertoires from 600 to 700 donors and added high-resolution HLA genotyping to investigate patterns of TCR occurrence. Rather than using new phenotypic data, the later analysis identified candidate immune exposures from TCR beta sequences and from how often those sequences occurred across donors. An earlier analysis of approximately 500 of the donors applied high-throughput TCR beta sequencing to assess whether each TCR beta V gene segment acted as functional or pseudogenic. Donor age, sex, ethnicity and CMV serostatus were compiled alongside the repertoire data. A later genetic analysis used genome-wide SNP genotypes for about three fifths of the roughly 700 donors, treating that subset as a discovery cohort. Every discovery cohort repertoire had been produced on one sequencing platform. Class I and class II HLA loci were covered by the typing at four-digit resolution. The number of donors typed differed by locus, with about 629-630 for A, B, C, DRB1 and DQB1, more than 500 for DQA1, 600 to 610 for DPA1, and some 440 for DPB1. Because of strong linkage in the cohort, five DR-DQ haplotypes were treated as single units for association and clustering. Across some 400 genotyped donors of the cohort, an average of about 220,000 unique TCR beta nucleotide sequences per donor were sequenced, and 15% to 20% of those sequences were non-productive.

To note about this clone: Its antigen is not yet known. Base qualities are not provided; no much larger clone lies one nucleotide away.

The cohort consisted of approximately 690 healthy bone marrow donors. At the time of sampling, all cohort members were nominally healthy, though unrecorded immune exposures were likely present. The donor was CMV seronegative and was included in the group of about 400 seronegative cohort members. A peripheral blood sample was provided by each donor, and peripheral blood mononuclear cells were used for TCR beta sequencing. Genomic DNA was extracted from the blood cell samples with the Qiagen DNeasy Blood Extraction Kit. The germline V gene encodes CDR1 SGHTA and CDR2 FQGNSA. The CDR3 goes from the cysteine to the phenylalanine over 18 residues. Just the 54-base CDR3 DNA is kept, in frame starting at base 1. The V end loses 2 bases and the J end loses 0 bases, and a stretch of 20 bases separates them. The paper as a whole reports these results and caveats: A cluster of highly shared sequence variants was judged likely to represent a technical artifact of the sequencing pipeline. Only TCR beta chains were sequenced in this cohort, and the absence of alpha or paired-chain data limited detectable features. About 17 rarely observed V segments, including chromosome 9 orphons, were excluded from the earlier analysis of several hundred of the donors because counts were too low. In a later genetic analysis, fewer N-insertions in productive TCRs were reported among donors in an Asian-associated ancestry cluster than the roughly 700-donor mean. In a later analysis, several top co-occurrence clusters were reported to appear linked to parvovirus B19, influenza, CMV and Epstein-Barr virus. Linkage disequilibrium might explain the correlated functional status among segregating V segments, but an unknown experimental factor could not be ruled out. The only immune exposure information available for the cohort was CMV serostatus. While some public TCRs were present in many individuals, most TCR sequences turned up only very rarely across donors. V-gene and J-gene trimming of TCR beta chains was associated with a missense DCLRE1C variant in a later genetic analysis, and the association was replicated in an independent cohort. The classifier was reported to diagnose cytomegalovirus status with high specificity and sensitivity in both the original cohort and the validation cohort. A further reported finding was that TCR beta sequences accurately predicted the HLA-A and HLA-B alleles for most subjects in the first cohort. A later analysis found that HLA-associated TCR beta chains were more clonally expanded and had lower generation probabilities than equally common non-associated chains. In the study, some 160 TCR beta chains were listed as associated with cytomegalovirus. At a false discovery rate of 0.05, a later analysis linked roughly 17,000 TCR beta sequences to specific HLA alleles. When HLA alleles, especially DR and DQ, strongly co-occurred, TCR associations were difficult to assign to individual alleles. The presence/absence analyses assumed that sequencing depth was roughly uniform across donors, and that assumption may not be true. Because HLA typing was missing for some donors at each locus, association tests included only the typed subset. A later analysis found that most CMV-associated TCR beta chains appeared HLA-restricted, with HLA associations seemingly driven largely by CMV exposure. The 87-base-pair reads could not distinguish some IMGT-functional V segments, including TRBV6-2 and TRBV6-3, so those segments were excluded. A later analysis found that TCR association rates varied across HLA loci, with DRB1 alleles showing the most associated TCRs and HLA-C alleles the fewest. The authors suggested that the approach could potentially be generalized to other disease states and immunological phenotypes. Three of the identified cytomegalovirus-associated TCR beta chains were confirmed in vitro to be specific for cytomegalovirus antigens. In an earlier analysis of approximately 590 of the donors, most TCR beta V segments were observed in productive rearrangements about 87% or about 30% of the time, broadly matching IMGT annotations.

The library was built by means of the immunoSEQ multiplex PCR assay. A mixture of 60 forward primers for TCR Vbeta segments and 13 reverse primers for TCR Jbeta segments was used in the multiplex PCR. Amplification of the CDR3 region of rearranged TCR beta genes was performed with a multiplex PCR assay on genomic DNA. Amplified TCR beta libraries were sequenced as 87-base-pair reads on the Illumina HiSeq System. The original methods were these. A later analysis counted tens of millions of unique TCR beta chains across the 666 repertoires, and roughly 11 million of these chains were shared by at least two donors. Raw reads were error-corrected and collapsed into unique sequences by a nearest-neighbor algorithm in which closely related sequences were merged to remove PCR and sequencing errors. V, D and J gene segments were assigned by aligning CDR3 sequences to IMGT reference sequences. For a sequence to be retained, a match of at least six nucleotides to both a V gene segment and a J gene segment was required. A rearrangement was called productive if the CDR3 had no stop codons and remained in frame with V and J, and every other rearrangement was called non-productive. CDR3 was defined by IMGT convention, running from the second conserved V-encoded cysteine to the conserved J-encoded phenylalanine. In an earlier analysis of approximately 500 of the donors, sequences lacking an unambiguous match to a single V gene segment were excluded. An earlier analysis of 587 of the donors classified V segments as functional when productive rearrangements were above 56.7% and as segregating when the standard deviation between donors was above 5%. A statistical classification framework was built to diagnose cytomegalovirus status from the catalog of TCR beta chain sequences. A later analysis assigned V and J genes by comparing TCR nucleotide sequences with IMGT/GENE-DB human TR gene sequences. A later analysis assigned CDR3 sequences and most-parsimonious VDJ recombination scenarios with the TCRdist pipeline. In a later analysis, each TCR beta chain was defined by its CDR3 amino acid sequence together with its V-gene family, and reads without a unique V-gene family were excluded. A later analysis removed several hundred highly shared, low-generation-probability nucleotide sequences to deal with suspected cross-contamination and a sequencing artifact. For each public chain, a later analysis derived a clonal expansion index from normalized ranks of inferred template counts within each repertoire. A later analysis computed generation probabilities with a VDJ recombination model fitted to out-of-frame rearrangements, and checked the results against IGoR. A later analysis scored TCR-TCR, TCR-HLA and TCR-CMV co-occurrence with hypergeometric tests, applying a repertoire-size bias correction to TCR pairs. False discovery rates were estimated in a later analysis by permuting HLA or CMV assignments 20 times. In a later analysis, co-occurring TCRs were grouped using DBSCAN, and TCRdist sequence similarity was added for clustering within HLA-allele-positive subsets. Repertoires with fewer than 30,000 or more than 120,000 public chains, plus five repertoires with anomalous nucleotide sharing, were excluded from co-occurrence clustering. The table comes from immuneACCESS by way of TCRdb, which keeps in-frame sequences with V and J called. Part of the clones is missing from these tables; in studies checked, under half for an unresolved V gene and the rest for unknown reasons. V, J and clone size were drawn from that table, and D and trimming were deduced from the DNA. Across this sample there are 150,000 to 200,000 clones, with approximately 80% seen only once. The ten largest clones take up under 0.8% of the sample.

The material sequenced was PBMCs. The chain joins TRBV7-2 to TRBJ2-7; the D gene is perhaps TRBD2, on 5 matching bases. This TCR was sampled from a boy aged 5-17 years in good health and CMV-seronegative. CDR3 sequence: CASSLPLRADRSSYEQYF. The sequence in DNA is TGTGCCAGCAGCTTACCCCTGCGGGCCGACCGAAGCTCCTACGAGCAGTACTTC.